A selection of T cell receptor beta chains follows, all from one sample in a study of T-cell reconstitution after alpha-beta-depleted transplantation in children. TCRdb reprocessed the PCR reads with MiXCR, giving one entry per CDR3 protein. The sample holds 150,000 to 200,000 distinct CDR3 sequences, about 6.4% seen once. The material was PBMCs from the stem cell graft donor, obtained from the stem cell graft. The receptors stem from a human donor who donated a stem cell graft to a child with Wiskott-Aldrich syndrome. Both conserved end residues are part of each CDR3. Each record gives: D gene, J gene, V gene, clone size, CDR3 DNA, CDR3 protein. A D gene is named only where the DNA matches it firmly. Size values are once, few and many counts, or a class for expanded clones, and some rows have none.

d_call: .; j_call: TRBJ2-2; v_call: TRBV5-6; clone_size: many; cdr3_nt: TGTGCCAGCAGCTTAAGGACAACGAACACCGGGGAGCTGTTTTTT; cdr3_aa: CASSLRTTNTGELFF
d_call: TRBD1; j_call: TRBJ2-1; v_call: TRBV7-7; clone_size: many; cdr3_nt: TGTGCCAGCAGCCGGGACAGGGATGTTTACAATGAGCAGTTCTTC; cdr3_aa: CASSRDRDVYNEQFF
d_call: .; j_call: TRBJ2-6; v_call: TRBV4-1; clone_size: many; cdr3_nt: TGCGCCAGCAGCCAAGATGAGGGAACTGGGGCCAACGTCCTGACTTTC; cdr3_aa: CASSQDEGTGANVLTF
d_call: TRBD2; j_call: TRBJ2-1; v_call: TRBV12-3/TRBV12-4; clone_size: few; cdr3_nt: TGTGCCAGCAGCGTACTAGCGGGAGGACTTAAGAGCTCCTACAATGAGCAGTTCTTC; cdr3_aa: CASSVLAGGLKSSYNEQFF
d_call: TRBD1; j_call: TRBJ2-3; v_call: TRBV20-1; clone_size: many; cdr3_nt: TGCAGTGCCGGGTCCTCAGGACAGGCGTGGGGGATTAAAAATACGCAGTATTTT; cdr3_aa: CSAGSSGQAWGIKNTQYF
d_call: .; j_call: TRBJ2-1; v_call: TRBV7-8; clone_size: .; cdr3_nt: TGTGCCAGCAGCTCCAGGCGGGGAGGACTGGTCGATGAGCAGTTCTTC; cdr3_aa: CASSSRRGGLVDEQFF
d_call: .; j_call: TRBJ2-1; v_call: TRBV19; clone_size: many; cdr3_nt: TGTGCCAGTAGTATACCAGGGTCTGTCAATGAGCAGTTCTTC; cdr3_aa: CASSIPGSVNEQFF
d_call: .; j_call: TRBJ2-5; v_call: TRBV7-2; clone_size: few; cdr3_nt: TGTGCCAGCAGTCGGGGCGGCGAAGAGACCCAGTACTTC; cdr3_aa: CASSRGGEETQYF
d_call: TRBD1; j_call: TRBJ2-3; v_call: TRBV6-1; clone_size: many; cdr3_nt: TGTGCCAGCAGGGAGACAGGGGCGCAAGATACGCAGTATTTT; cdr3_aa: CASRETGAQDTQYF
d_call: TRBD1; j_call: TRBJ2-7; v_call: TRBV7-2; clone_size: many; cdr3_nt: TGTGCCAGCAGCTTTCAAACAGGGGGCGAGCAGTACTTC; cdr3_aa: CASSFQTGGEQYF
d_call: TRBD2; j_call: TRBJ2-1; v_call: TRBV27; clone_size: many; cdr3_nt: TGTGCCAGCAGTTCCCGAGCCGGGACTAGAGGGGGTGGCGAGTTCTTC; cdr3_aa: CASSSRAGTRGGGEFF
d_call: TRBD2; j_call: TRBJ2-1; v_call: TRBV24-1; clone_size: many; cdr3_nt: TGTGCCACCAGTGTCTCTGGCGGGAGGTCCTACAATGAGCAGTTCTTC; cdr3_aa: CATSVSGGRSYNEQFF
d_call: .; j_call: TRBJ2-1; v_call: TRBV5-1; clone_size: many; cdr3_nt: TGCGCCAGCAGCGGCTGGGGGGCCTTCAATGAGCAGTTCTTC; cdr3_aa: CASSGWGAFNEQFF
d_call: TRBD1; j_call: TRBJ1-1; v_call: TRBV24-1; clone_size: few; cdr3_nt: TGTGCCACCAGTGATTCAGGGGGTTGGAACACTGAAGCTTTCTTT; cdr3_aa: CATSDSGGWNTEAFF
d_call: TRBD1; j_call: TRBJ1-1; v_call: TRBV2; clone_size: many; cdr3_nt: TGTGCCAGCAGCGCGACAGGGGTTGGCACTGAAGCTTTCTTT; cdr3_aa: CASSATGVGTEAFF
d_call: .; j_call: TRBJ1-5; v_call: TRBV20-1; clone_size: .; cdr3_nt: TGCAGTGCTAGAACCCACGACAATGCAGCGTTCAATCAGCCCCAGCATTTT; cdr3_aa: CSARTHDNAAFNQPQHF
d_call: .; j_call: TRBJ1-1; v_call: TRBV5-5; clone_size: many; cdr3_nt: TGTGCCAGCAGTTTCGAAGCGAGGACTGAAGCTTTCTTT; cdr3_aa: CASSFEARTEAFF
d_call: TRBD2; j_call: TRBJ2-2; v_call: TRBV5-1; clone_size: few; cdr3_nt: TGCGCCAGCAGCTCCCAATTACTAGCGGGGGACACCGGGGAGCTGTTTTTT; cdr3_aa: CASSSQLLAGDTGELFF
d_call: .; j_call: TRBJ2-1; v_call: TRBV12-3/TRBV12-4; clone_size: many; cdr3_nt: TGTGCCAGCAGTAACACATACAATGAGCAGTTCTTC; cdr3_aa: CASSNTYNEQFF
d_call: TRBD1; j_call: TRBJ2-6; v_call: TRBV9; clone_size: many; cdr3_nt: TGTGCCAGCAGCGTCCAGGGGGCTTGGGCCAACGTCCTGACTTTC; cdr3_aa: CASSVQGAWANVLTF
d_call: .; j_call: TRBJ2-2; v_call: TRBV15; clone_size: many; cdr3_nt: TGTGCCACCACCCTGACATCCGACACCGGGGAGCTGTTTTTT; cdr3_aa: CATTLTSDTGELFF
d_call: .; j_call: TRBJ1-1; v_call: TRBV24-1; clone_size: many; cdr3_nt: TGTGCCACCAGTGATGTGCTGAACACTGAAGCTTTCTTT; cdr3_aa: CATSDVLNTEAFF
d_call: TRBD2; j_call: TRBJ2-7; v_call: TRBV20-1; clone_size: .; cdr3_nt: TGCAGTGCTAGAGGAACGGAAGGGTCCGCGGGGGGGCCCTACGAGCAGTACTTC; cdr3_aa: CSARGTEGSAGGPYEQYF
d_call: .; j_call: TRBJ2-7; v_call: TRBV6-5; clone_size: many; cdr3_nt: TGTGCCAGCAGTTACTTTCAGGGGCTACCCTACGAGCAGTACTTC; cdr3_aa: CASSYFQGLPYEQYF
d_call: TRBD2; j_call: TRBJ2-1; v_call: TRBV20-1; clone_size: few; cdr3_nt: TGCAGTGCCATGCCGCTAGCGGGAGCGAGAGGTGAGCAGTTCTTC; cdr3_aa: CSAMPLAGARGEQFF
d_call: TRBD2; j_call: TRBJ2-1; v_call: TRBV12-3/TRBV12-4; clone_size: many; cdr3_nt: TGTGCCAGCAGAACCACTAGCGGGGGTTACAATGAGCAGTTCTTC; cdr3_aa: CASRTTSGGYNEQFF
d_call: TRBD2; j_call: TRBJ2-5; v_call: TRBV6-5; clone_size: many; cdr3_nt: TGTGCCAGCAGTTTCGGGAGGGTGGAGACCCAGTACTTC; cdr3_aa: CASSFGRVETQYF
d_call: TRBD2; j_call: TRBJ2-1; v_call: TRBV6-4; clone_size: many; cdr3_nt: TGTGCCAGCAGTCCGAGAACTAGCGGGGGCGATGAGCAGTTCTTC; cdr3_aa: CASSPRTSGGDEQFF
d_call: .; j_call: TRBJ2-1; v_call: TRBV7-6; clone_size: many; cdr3_nt: TGTGCCAGCAGCTTAGCCTACAATGAGCAGTTCTTC; cdr3_aa: CASSLAYNEQFF
d_call: .; j_call: TRBJ1-2; v_call: TRBV6-1; clone_size: few; cdr3_nt: TGTGCCAGCTGGTGGGACGGAAATTACTATGGCTACACCTTC; cdr3_aa: CASWWDGNYYGYTF
d_call: TRBD2; j_call: TRBJ2-2; v_call: TRBV7-9; clone_size: many; cdr3_nt: TGTGCCAGCAGCCAGACGTGGGAGGGCACCGGGGAGCTGTTTTTT; cdr3_aa: CASSQTWEGTGELFF
d_call: .; j_call: TRBJ2-2; v_call: TRBV24-1; clone_size: many; cdr3_nt: TGTGCCACCAGTGCCAGGCAACCCGGGGAGCTGTTTTTT; cdr3_aa: CATSARQPGELFF
d_call: TRBD2; j_call: TRBJ2-7; v_call: TRBV12-3/TRBV12-4; clone_size: many; cdr3_nt: TGTGCCAGCAGTACACCGGCCGGGACTAGTAGCGACGAGCAGTACTTC; cdr3_aa: CASSTPAGTSSDEQYF
d_call: TRBD1; j_call: TRBJ2-2; v_call: TRBV5-1; clone_size: many; cdr3_nt: TGCGCCAGCAGCTTGGATTGGAGGACAGGGCAGCTATCGAACACCGGGGAGCTGTTTTTT; cdr3_aa: CASSLDWRTGQLSNTGELFF
d_call: TRBD1; j_call: TRBJ1-5; v_call: TRBV24-1; clone_size: many; cdr3_nt: TGTGCCACCAGTGGCAGGGGGTCGGGCAATCAGCCCCAGCATTTT; cdr3_aa: CATSGRGSGNQPQHF
d_call: TRBD1; j_call: TRBJ1-1; v_call: TRBV27; clone_size: many; cdr3_nt: TGTGCCAGCGGGGACAGGAACACTGAAGCTTTCTTT; cdr3_aa: CASGDRNTEAFF
d_call: .; j_call: TRBJ1-1; v_call: TRBV19; clone_size: .; cdr3_nt: TGTGCCAGTAGTATAAGATCGGTAGGGGGGAACACTGAAGCTTTCTTT; cdr3_aa: CASSIRSVGGNTEAFF
d_call: .; j_call: TRBJ2-3; v_call: TRBV20-1; clone_size: many; cdr3_nt: TGCAGTGCCAGCGCGGATACGCAGTATTTT; cdr3_aa: CSASADTQYF
d_call: .; j_call: TRBJ1-4; v_call: TRBV5-1; clone_size: many; cdr3_nt: TGCGCCAGCAGCTTGAAGGGGAGTGGTGAAAAACTGTTTTTT; cdr3_aa: CASSLKGSGEKLFF
d_call: TRBD1; j_call: TRBJ2-7; v_call: TRBV25-1; clone_size: many; cdr3_nt: TGTGCCAGCAGTGAATGGGGGACAGGCGAGCAGTACTTC; cdr3_aa: CASSEWGTGEQYF
d_call: .; j_call: TRBJ2-5; v_call: TRBV29-1; clone_size: many; cdr3_nt: TGCAGCGTTGTTACCGACCAAGAGACCCAGTACTTC; cdr3_aa: CSVVTDQETQYF
d_call: .; j_call: TRBJ2-2; v_call: TRBV4-2; clone_size: many; cdr3_nt: TGTGCCAGCAGCCAAGACTTGGGGAGCTGGGAGCTGTTTTTT; cdr3_aa: CASSQDLGSWELFF
d_call: TRBD2; j_call: TRBJ2-1; v_call: TRBV9; clone_size: many; cdr3_nt: TGTGCCAGCAGCGTCTATAGCGGGAGGCATGACAATGAGCAGTTCTTC; cdr3_aa: CASSVYSGRHDNEQFF
d_call: .; j_call: TRBJ2-1; v_call: TRBV7-8; clone_size: many; cdr3_nt: TGTGCCAGCAGTCAACCCCCCATAGGGGAGATCTACAATGAGCAGTTCTTC; cdr3_aa: CASSQPPIGEIYNEQFF
d_call: TRBD1; j_call: TRBJ2-1; v_call: TRBV6-5; clone_size: many; cdr3_nt: TGTGCCAGCAGTTTCAACAGGGGGCCCTCCTACAATGAGCAGTTCTTC; cdr3_aa: CASSFNRGPSYNEQFF
d_call: TRBD1; j_call: TRBJ1-1; v_call: TRBV3-1; clone_size: .; cdr3_nt: TGTGCCAGCCAACAGGGGAGGACTGAAGCTTTCTTT; cdr3_aa: CASQQGRTEAFF
d_call: TRBD1; j_call: TRBJ2-1; v_call: TRBV5-1; clone_size: many; cdr3_nt: TGCGCCAGCAGCTTGGGACAGGGTACAGGGTACGAGCAGTTCTTC; cdr3_aa: CASSLGQGTGYEQFF
d_call: .; j_call: TRBJ2-5; v_call: TRBV29-1; clone_size: many; cdr3_nt: TGCAGCGTTGAAATTGTATCCGGGGAGACCCAGTACTTC; cdr3_aa: CSVEIVSGETQYF
d_call: TRBD1; j_call: TRBJ2-2; v_call: TRBV11-2; clone_size: few; cdr3_nt: TGTGCCAGCAGCCTCATGGGAAGGGGGCGAGCCGGGGAGCTGTTTTTT; cdr3_aa: CASSLMGRGRAGELFF
d_call: .; j_call: TRBJ2-3; v_call: TRBV28; clone_size: many; cdr3_nt: TGTGCCAGGACAGGAGGGACATCTCACACAGATACGCAGTATTTT; cdr3_aa: CARTGGTSHTDTQYF
d_call: TRBD1; j_call: TRBJ1-2; v_call: TRBV12-5; clone_size: many; cdr3_nt: TGTGCTAGTGGTTTACAGACAGGGGGCGCCTATGGCTACACCTTC; cdr3_aa: CASGLQTGGAYGYTF
d_call: .; j_call: TRBJ2-6; v_call: TRBV30; clone_size: .; cdr3_nt: TGTGCCTGTGGGGCAGGGCGCACTGGGGCCAACGTCCTGACTTTC; cdr3_aa: CACGAGRTGANVLTF
d_call: TRBD1; j_call: TRBJ1-4; v_call: TRBV6-1; clone_size: many; cdr3_nt: TGTGCCAGCAGTGCTTTAAAACAGGGGGGGCTGTTTTTT; cdr3_aa: CASSALKQGGLFF
d_call: TRBD1; j_call: TRBJ1-5; v_call: TRBV18; clone_size: .; cdr3_nt: TGTGCCAGCTCAGGACAGGGGGCTTACCAGCCCCAGCATTTT; cdr3_aa: CASSGQGAYQPQHF
d_call: TRBD1; j_call: TRBJ2-7; v_call: TRBV28; clone_size: many; cdr3_nt: TGTGCCAGCAGCTCAGGACAGGGCCACGAGCAGTACTTC; cdr3_aa: CASSSGQGHEQYF